This is a list of T cell receptor beta chains from one sample in a study of glioma-infiltrating T cells. TCRdb passed the multiplex PCR reads through MiXCR, listing each CDR3 protein once. The sample holds some 40,000 distinct CDR3 sequences, 20% to 25% seen once. The specimen was glioma tissue, nonneoplastic brain tissue, or PBMCs (not recorded which). These receptors all stem from a human donor with low-grade glioma or glioblastoma, undergoing nonglioma brain surgery, or in good health (not recorded which). Each CDR3 is given with its conserved first and last residue. D genes are given only for firm matches. Part of the rows lack a size; the others show once, few, many or a class for expanded clones.

D gene,J gene,clone size,V gene,CDR3 length,CDR3 protein,CDR3 DNA
.,TRBJ2-1,many,TRBV4-2,16,CASSQDGGGAFNEQFF,TGTGCCAGCAGCCAAGACGGAGGGGGCGCGTTCAATGAGCAGTTCTTC
TRBD2,TRBJ2-3,many,TRBV4-1,14,CASSQERREYTQYF,TGCGCCAGCAGCCAAGAAAGGCGGGAGTATACGCAGTATTTT
TRBD1,TRBJ2-1,many,TRBV28,16,CASSPFGDSFNNEQFF,TGTGCCAGCAGTCCCTTTGGGGACAGCTTTAACAATGAGCAGTTCTTC
.,TRBJ2-1,many,TRBV4-1,15,CASSQDTASYNEQFF,TGCGCCAGCAGCCAAGATACAGCTAGCTACAATGAGCAGTTCTTC
TRBD2,TRBJ2-7,few,TRBV2,14,CASSELAGVYEQYF,TGTGCCAGCAGTGAACTAGCGGGGGTCTACGAGCAGTACTTC
.,TRBJ2-3,many,TRBV7-2,15,CASSAQLPRTDTQYF,TGTGCCAGCAGCGCACAGTTACCCCGCACAGATACGCAGTATTTT
.,TRBJ1-2,many,TRBV7-9,13,CASSLGTDYGYTF,TGTGCCAGCAGCTTAGGAACGGACTATGGCTACACCTTC
TRBD2,TRBJ2-1,many,TRBV4-3,16,CASSQDPAGRGPEQFF,TGCGCCAGCAGCCAAGATCCGGCCGGGAGGGGTCCTGAGCAGTTCTTC
TRBD2,TRBJ2-1,.,TRBV11-2,16,CASSSSGGSSYNEKFF,TGTGCCAGCAGTTCTAGCGGGGGCAGCTCCTACAATGAGAAGTTCTTC
TRBD2,TRBJ2-1,many,TRBV5-1,15,CASSLVSSGGNEQFF,TGCGCCAGCAGCTTGGTATCTAGCGGGGGCAATGAGCAGTTCTTC
.,TRBJ2-3,many,TRBV6-1,12,CASRQPTDTQYF,TGTGCCAGCAGACAGCCCACAGATACGCAGTATTTT
.,TRBJ2-7,.,TRBV9,14,CASSAGASSYEQYF,TGTGCCAGCAGCGCGGGTGCATCGTCCTACGAGCAGTACTTC
.,TRBJ2-1,many,TRBV4-1,15,CASSQDLLGVLEQFF,TGCGCCAGCAGCCAAGATCTACTGGGGGTGCTTGAGCAGTTCTTC
.,TRBJ2-1,.,TRBV5-1,17,CASSLALRQSSYNEQFF,TGCGCCAGCAGCTTGGCCTTGCGGCAGAGCTCCTACAATGAGCAGTTCTTC
TRBD2,TRBJ2-5,.,TRBV9,14,CASSGGLAAETQYF,TGTGCCAGCAGCGGAGGACTAGCGGCAGAGACCCAGTACTTC
TRBD1,TRBJ1-2,once,TRBV5-1,17,CASSPTGTGGLPYGYTF,TGCGCCAGCAGCCCTACCGGGACAGGGGGCCTTCCATATGGCTACACCTTC
TRBD2,TRBJ2-5,.,TRBV18,16,CASSQRTSGERETQYF,TGTGCCAGCTCACAACGGACTAGCGGGGAAAGAGAGACCCAGTACTTC
TRBD2,TRBJ2-1,.,TRBV29-1,16,CSVEGWREATYNEQFF,TGCAGCGTTGAAGGTTGGCGGGAGGCCACCTACAATGAGCAGTTCTTC
TRBD1,TRBJ2-7,many,TRBV11-2,14,CASSPKTGFHEQYF,TGTGCCAGCAGCCCGAAGACAGGGTTCCACGAGCAGTACTTC
TRBD1,TRBJ1-2,many,TRBV28,15,CASSSRQGGVYGYTF,TGTGCCAGCAGTTCCCGACAGGGGGGAGTCTATGGCTACACCTTC
.,TRBJ2-3,many,TRBV6-1,13,CASLQGPSDTQYF,TGTGCCTCTCTGCAGGGGCCCTCAGATACGCAGTATTTT
.,TRBJ1-3,many,TRBV4-1,16,CASSLQQEGSGNTIYF,TGCGCCAGCAGCCTCCAACAGGAAGGCTCTGGAAACACCATATATTTT
.,TRBJ2-7,once,TRBV6-1,12,CARSDFPSDPSF,TGTGCCCGCAGTGACTTCCCTTCCGATCCGTCCTTC
.,TRBJ1-1,many,TRBV7-6,16,CASSLSQGPTNTEAFF,TGTGCCAGCAGCTTATCGCAGGGGCCTACGAACACTGAAGCTTTCTTT
TRBD2,TRBJ2-1,many,TRBV6-1,15,CASRLGGAVRNEQFF,TGTGCCAGCAGGCTCGGGGGGGCCGTTCGAAATGAGCAGTTCTTC
TRBD1,TRBJ1-1,many,TRBV10-3,14,CAISEPDRVGEAFF,TGTGCCATCAGTGAGCCGGACAGGGTCGGGGAAGCTTTCTTT
TRBD1,TRBJ2-7,many,TRBV27,13,CASRGTAAYEQYF,TGTGCCAGCAGGGGGACAGCTGCCTACGAGCAGTACTTC
TRBD1,TRBJ1-2,many,TRBV2,14,CASSARQGFYGYTF,TGTGCCAGCAGTGCTCGACAGGGATTCTATGGCTACACCTTC
.,TRBJ2-7,many,TRBV25-1,14,CASSESGAIDEQYF,TGTGCCAGCAGTGAATCGGGGGCAATCGACGAGCAGTACTTC
TRBD1,TRBJ1-5,many,TRBV3-1,17,CASSPFDRAYSNQPQHF,TGTGCCAGCAGCCCATTCGACAGGGCCTATAGCAATCAGCCCCAGCATTTT
.,TRBJ1-5,many,TRBV10-3,12,CAISEPGEPQHF,TGTGCCATCAGTGAGCCGGGGGAGCCCCAGCATTTT
.,TRBJ2-2,.,TRBV29-1,14,CSVARGSVPGELFF,TGCAGCGTTGCCAGGGGTTCGGTCCCCGGGGAGCTGTTTTTT
.,TRBJ1-2,many,TRBV12-3/TRBV12-4,15,CASSLEYEGRYGYTF,TGTGCCAGCAGTTTAGAGTACGAGGGACGCTATGGCTACACCTTC
TRBD2,TRBJ2-3,few,TRBV20-1,13,CSVLAVGTDTQYF,TGCAGCGTGCTAGCGGTTGGCACAGATACGCAGTATTTT
.,TRBJ2-3,.,TRBV9,13,CASSVDLTDTQYF,TGTGCCAGCAGCGTAGACCTCACAGATACGCAGTATTTT
.,TRBJ2-2,.,TRBV4-1,14,CASSQAQHTGELFF,TGCGCCAGCAGCCAAGCCCAGCACACCGGGGAGCTGTTTTTT
.,TRBJ1-2,many,TRBV18,13,CASSNDWAGGYTF,TGTGCCAGCTCAAACGACTGGGCTGGAGGCTACACCTTC